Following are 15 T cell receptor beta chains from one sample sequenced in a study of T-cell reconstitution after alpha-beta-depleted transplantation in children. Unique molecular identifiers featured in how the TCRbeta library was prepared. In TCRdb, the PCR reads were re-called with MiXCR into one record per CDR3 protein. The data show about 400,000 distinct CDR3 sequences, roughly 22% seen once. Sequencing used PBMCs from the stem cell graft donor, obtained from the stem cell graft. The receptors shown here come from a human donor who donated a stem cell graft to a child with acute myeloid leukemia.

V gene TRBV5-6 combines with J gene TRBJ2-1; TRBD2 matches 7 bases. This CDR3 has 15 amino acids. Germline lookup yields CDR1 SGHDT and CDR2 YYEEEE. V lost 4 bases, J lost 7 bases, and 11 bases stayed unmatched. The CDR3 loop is CASSARGAGDNEQFF. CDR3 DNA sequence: TGTGCCAGCAGCGCCCGAGGGGCGGGAGATAATGAGCAGTTCTTC.

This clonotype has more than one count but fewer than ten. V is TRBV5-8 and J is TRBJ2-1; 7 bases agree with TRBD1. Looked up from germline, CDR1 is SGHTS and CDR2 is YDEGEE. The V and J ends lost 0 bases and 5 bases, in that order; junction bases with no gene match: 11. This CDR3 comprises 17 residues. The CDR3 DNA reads TGTGCCAGCAGCTTGGCCGTGACCGAGACAGGGAACAATGAGCAGTTCTTC. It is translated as CASSLAVTETGNNEQFF. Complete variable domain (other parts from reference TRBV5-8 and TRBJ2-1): EAGVTQSPTHLIKTRGQQATLRCSPISGHTSVYWYQQALGLGLQFLLWYDEGEERNRGNFPPRFSGRQFPNYSSELNVNALELEDSALYLCASSLAVTETGNNEQFFGPGTRLTVL.

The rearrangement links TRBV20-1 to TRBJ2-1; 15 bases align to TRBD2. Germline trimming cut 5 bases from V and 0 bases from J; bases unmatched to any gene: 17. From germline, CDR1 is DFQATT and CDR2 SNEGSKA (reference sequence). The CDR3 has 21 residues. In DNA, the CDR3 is TGCAGTGCTTTTGAGCCGCCTGGGACTAGCGGGAGGAGAGGCTCCTACAATGAGCAGTTCTTC. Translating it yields CSAFEPPGTSGRRGSYNEQFF.

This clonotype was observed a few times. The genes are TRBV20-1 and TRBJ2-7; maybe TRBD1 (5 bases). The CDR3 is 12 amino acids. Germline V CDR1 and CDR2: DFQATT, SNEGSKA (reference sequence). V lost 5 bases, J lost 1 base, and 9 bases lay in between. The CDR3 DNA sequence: TGCAGTGCTCGCAGGGTTTCCTACGAGCAGTACTTC. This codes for CSARRVSYEQYF.

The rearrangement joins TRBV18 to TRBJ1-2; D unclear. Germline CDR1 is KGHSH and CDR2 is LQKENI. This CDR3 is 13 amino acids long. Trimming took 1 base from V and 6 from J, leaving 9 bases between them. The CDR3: CASSPQPADGYTF. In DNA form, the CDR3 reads TGTGCCAGCTCACCACAGCCAGCCGATGGCTACACCTTC.

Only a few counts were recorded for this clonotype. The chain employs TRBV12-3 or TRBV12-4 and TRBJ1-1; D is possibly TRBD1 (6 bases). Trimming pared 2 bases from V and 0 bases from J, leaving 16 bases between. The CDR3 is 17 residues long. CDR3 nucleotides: TGTGCCAGCAGTTTACGTCTTCGGGGGGACATGAACACTGAAGCTTTCTTT. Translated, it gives CASSLRLRGDMNTEAFF.

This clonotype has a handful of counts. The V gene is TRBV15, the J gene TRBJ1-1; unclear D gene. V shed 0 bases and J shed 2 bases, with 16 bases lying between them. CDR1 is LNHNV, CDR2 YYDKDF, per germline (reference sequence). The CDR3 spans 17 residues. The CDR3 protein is CATSRDVPGRGNTEAFF. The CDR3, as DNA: TGTGCCACCAGCAGAGATGTGCCAGGCCGAGGAAACACTGAAGCTTTCTTT.

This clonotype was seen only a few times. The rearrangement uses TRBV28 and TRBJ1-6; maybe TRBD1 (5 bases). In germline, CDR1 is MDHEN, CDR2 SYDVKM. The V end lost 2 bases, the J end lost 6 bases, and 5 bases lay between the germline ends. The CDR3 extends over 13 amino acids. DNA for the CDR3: TGTGCCAGCAGTTTAGACAGTAATTCACCCCTCCACTTT. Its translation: CASSLDSNSPLHF.

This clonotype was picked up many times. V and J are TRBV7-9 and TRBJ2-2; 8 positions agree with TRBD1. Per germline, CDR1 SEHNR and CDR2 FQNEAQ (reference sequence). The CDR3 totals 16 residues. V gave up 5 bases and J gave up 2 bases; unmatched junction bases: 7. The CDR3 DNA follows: TGTGCCAGCAGCCCACCGGACAGGGCTAACACCGGGGAGCTGTTTTTT. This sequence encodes CASSPPDRANTGELFF.

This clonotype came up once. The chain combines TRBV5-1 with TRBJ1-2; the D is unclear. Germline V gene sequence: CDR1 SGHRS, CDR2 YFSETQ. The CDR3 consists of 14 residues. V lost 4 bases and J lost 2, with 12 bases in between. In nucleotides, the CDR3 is TGCGCCAGCAGCCTCACTTTTACAAACTATGGCTACACCTTC. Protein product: CASSLTFTNYGYTF.

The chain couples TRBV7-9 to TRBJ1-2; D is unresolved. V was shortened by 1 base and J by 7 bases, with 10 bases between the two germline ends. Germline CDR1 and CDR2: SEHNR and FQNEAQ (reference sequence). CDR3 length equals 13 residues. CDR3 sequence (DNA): TGTGCCAGCAGCTTAGACGGACCGGCTGGCTACACCTTC. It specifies CASSLDGPAGYTF.

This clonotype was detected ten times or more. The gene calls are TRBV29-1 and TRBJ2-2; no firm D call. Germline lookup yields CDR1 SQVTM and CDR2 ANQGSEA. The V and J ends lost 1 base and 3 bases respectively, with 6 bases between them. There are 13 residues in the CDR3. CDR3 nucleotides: TGCAGCGTTGAAGTCTGGGACACCGGGGAGCTGTTTTTT. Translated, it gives CSVEVWDTGELFF.

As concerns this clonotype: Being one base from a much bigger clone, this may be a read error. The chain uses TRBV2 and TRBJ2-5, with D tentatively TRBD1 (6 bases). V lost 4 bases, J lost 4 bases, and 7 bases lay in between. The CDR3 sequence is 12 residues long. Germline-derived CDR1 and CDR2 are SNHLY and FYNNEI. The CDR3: CASSARGETQYF. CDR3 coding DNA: TGTGCCAGCAGTGCCAGGGGAGAGACCCAGTACTTC.

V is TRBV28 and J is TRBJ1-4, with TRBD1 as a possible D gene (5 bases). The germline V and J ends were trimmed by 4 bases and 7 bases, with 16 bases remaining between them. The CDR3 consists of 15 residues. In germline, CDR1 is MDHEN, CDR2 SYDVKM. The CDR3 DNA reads TGTGCCAGCAGTTACCCAGGGAGTGGTACTGAAAAACTGTTTTTT. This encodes CASSYPGSGTEKLFF.

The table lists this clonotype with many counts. CDR3 region: CASSFRTPIQETQYF. As DNA, the CDR3 is TGCGCCAGCAGCTTCAGGACACCAATCCAAGAGACCCAGTACTTC. The rearrangement links TRBV5-1 to TRBJ2-5, with D maybe TRBD1 (5 bases). This CDR3 is 15 amino acids long. Trimming removed 2 bases from V and 1 base from J, with 12 bases in between. Germline lookup yields CDR1 SGHRS and CDR2 YFSETQ.